The 6 T cell receptor beta chains listed next were all sequenced from one sample in a study of blood T cells in healthy people across ages. A sample-barcoded 5' primer and a J-beta primer mix were used in a second PCR of about 7 to 12 cycles. TCRdb analysed the 5' RACE reads with MiXCR anew, one entry per CDR3 protein. The profile shows 1.5 million to 2 million distinct CDR3 sequences, 28% of them singletons. The source material was blood. The receptors were gathered from a woman between 25 and 40 years old in good health.

Only a few counts were recorded for this clonotype. The CDR3 spells CASSRSNTDTQYF. The CDR3 region has the DNA TGTGCCAGCAGCCGTTCTAACACAGATACGCAGTATTTT. This sequence joins TRBV28 and TRBJ2-3; D is uncertain. Germline assignment: CDR1 MDHEN and CDR2 SYDVKM. CDR3 size: 13 residues. V was clipped by 6 bases and J by 2 bases, with 9 bases between them.

This clonotype showed up just a few times. The gene calls are TRBV20-1 and TRBJ1-2; no definite D call. The germline gives CDR1 DFQATT, CDR2 SNEGSKA (reference sequence). CDR3 length equals 12 residues. The V end lost 0 bases, the J end lost 5 bases, and 7 bases lay between the germline ends. CDR3 in DNA: TGCAGTGCTAGAGATTCCAGTTATGGCTACACCTTC. Protein sequence: CSARDSSYGYTF.

This clonotype was counted between two and nine times. The V and J genes are TRBV6-2 or TRBV6-3 and TRBJ2-7; no reliable D call. The CDR3 length is 12 residues. The V and J ends lost 1 base and 3 bases respectively, with 4 bases between them. Germline CDR1 reads MNHEY; CDR2 reads SVGEGT. The CDR3 DNA reads TGTGCCAGCAGTTACTACCTCTACGAGCAGTACTTC. It yields the protein CASSYYLYEQYF.

The chain has TRBV6-5 and TRBJ1-1; D uncertain. CDR3 length: 15 residues. Trimming took off 0 bases at V and 4 bases at J, with 12 bases between the two ends. Looked up from germline, CDR1 is MNHEY and CDR2 is SVGAGI. CDR3 region: CASSYSNSVGTEAFF. The CDR3, as DNA: TGTGCCAGCAGTTACTCGAATTCTGTGGGCACTGAAGCTTTCTTT.

The chain is built from TRBV6-5 and TRBJ2-1; 9 bases agree with TRBD2. This CDR3 contains 16 residues. CDR1 and CDR2 from the germline V gene are MNHEY and SVGAGI. V lost 5 bases, J lost 7 bases, and 12 bases stayed unmatched. CDR3 amino acids: CASSGSGRGGPNEQFF. The CDR3 bases are TGTGCCAGCAGTGGGTCAGGGCGGGGGGGTCCAAATGAGCAGTTCTTC.

This clonotype appeared many times. The rearrangement links TRBV5-1 to TRBJ2-1; D may correspond to TRBD1 or TRBD2 (5 bases each). The CDR3 length is 14 residues. The germline V gene has CDR1 SGHRS and CDR2 YFSETQ. Trimming left V 6 bases short and J 8 bases short, with 18 bases between. The CDR3 here is CASNARPGLDEQFF. The CDR3 DNA reads TGCGCCAGCAACGCAAGGCCGGGGCTAGATGAGCAGTTCTTC.